Included here is one TCR beta chain sequence, with context. Its antigen is not identified. This sample was taken from a study of T-cell memory formation after mild COVID-19. Turning to the study itself: In these data, TCR clusters were largely donor specific. General study results and limits: Mainly CM and EM harbored the contracting CD4+ clones; mainly EMRA harbored the CD8+ ones. Later expanders leaned toward CD4+, whereas clones contracting from day 15 to 85 were balanced CD4/CD8.

Germline V gene sequence: CDR1 LGHNA, CDR2 YNFKEQ. Trimming pared 8 bases from V and 8 bases from J, leaving 18 bases between. The CDR3 spans 13 residues. TCRalpha and TCRbeta libraries used 5'RACE with constant-segment primers and UMIs. TCRdb used MiXCR to reprocess the 5' RACE reads, holding one entry per CDR3 protein. This sample has 200,000 to 250,000 distinct CDR3 sequences, with under 30% found just once. Source material: PBMCs or a T cell subset sorted from them (not recorded which). The chain uses TRBV4-2 and TRBJ1-2; a possible D gene is TRBD1 (5 bases). This receptor was identified in an adult woman who had mild COVID-19 (a few samples of this study predate the infection). Cell type and time point are not known. The CDR3 sequence is CASRSGTDIGYTF. The CDR3 DNA reads as TGTGCCAGCCGATCCGGGACGGATATCGGCTACACCTTC.